Sequencing of this TCR beta chain was carried out in a study of blood T cell repertoires in COVID-19. For the study at large: Acute-phase and convalescent COVID-19 samples originated in the United States, Italy and Spain. Sample material is recorded as cDNA or gDNA derived from T cells, B-cell-depleted T cells, or PBMCs.

The V segment lost 4 bases and the J segment 7 bases; nucleotides outside the gene matches: 8. Germline V gene data show CDR1 as KGHDR and CDR2 as SFDVKD. The CDR3 runs to 14 residues. In the original analysis: Amplifying reference gene primers gave estimates of nucleated cell counts. TCRdb's table, derived via immunoSEQ multiplex PCR, lists solely in-frame clones and lacks some. V, J and clone size were drawn from that table, and D and trimming were deduced from the DNA. The sample includes some 50,000 clones, approximately 85% of them seen just once. This rearrangement joins TRBV24-1 to TRBJ2-5; the match to TRBD2 covers 7 bases. This sequence was found in a human donor in a cohort sampled during active COVID-19. The donor label of this sample is uncertain. The sample was peripheral blood. The CDR3 sequence: CATSEPGTGGTQYF. Here the CDR3 DNA reads TGTGCCACCAGTGAGCCCGGGACGGGGGGGACCCAGTACTTC.